This T cell receptor beta chain originates from a study of cytomegalovirus exposure and HLA in healthy donors. Study overall: A prior study identified 110 million or so unique TCR beta sequences from roughly 180 million T cells.

Notes on the study in general: Later analysis showed most CMV-associated TCR beta chains appearing HLA-restricted. A later analysis found TCR association rates differed by HLA locus, highest for DRB1 and lowest for HLA-C.

The primer mix had 60 Vbeta and 13 Jbeta primers. TCRdb's copy holds only in-frame clones and misses some; the assay was immunoSEQ multiplex PCR. The table lists 110,000 or so clones, 65% to 80% of them singletons, with about a tenth in the top ten. Concerning this clone itself: The antigen is undetermined.

The junction had 3 bases not matched to a gene; V was cut back by 4 bases and J by 0 bases. Germline assignment: CDR1 SGHRS and CDR2 YFSETQ. The CDR3 is 15 amino acids. The chain carries TRBV5-1 and TRBJ2-7, with 11 nucleotides matching TRBD2. The receptor was derived from a man aged 40-49 years in good health and CMV-seropositive. The source material was PBMCs. The CDR3 reads CASSPLAGGSYEQYF. The CDR3 DNA reads as TGCGCCAGCAGCCCGCTAGCGGGGGGCTCCTACGAGCAGTACTTC.